The clone carrying this T cell receptor (beta chain) was observed many times. TCRdb redid the calling of the RT-PCR reads with MiXCR, one entry per CDR3 protein. The sample holds about 230,000 distinct CDR3 sequences, approximately 14% seen once. This specimen comes from a study of patients and donors after allogeneic stem cell transplantation. This CDR3 has 16 residues. Germline V gene lookup returns CDR1 SQVTM and CDR2 ANQGSEA. V lost 8 bases and J lost 2, with 22 bases in between. Sequenced material: blood, either unsorted or a sorted T cell fraction (not recorded which). The V call is TRBV29-1, the J call TRBJ1-5, with a possible D match to TRBD1 (5 bases). The clonotype originates from a human donor who was either an allogeneic HSCT recipient or a stem cell or donor lymphocyte infusion donor (not recorded which). It is not recorded whose cells these are; they may come from a transplant donor. The CDR3 DNA follows: TGCAGCCCTTGCTGGAACAGGAGGGCTGGCAATCAGCCCCAGCATTTT. Protein sequence: CSPCWNRRAGNQPQHF.